This T cell receptor beta chain was sequenced for a study of T cells after yellow fever vaccination (dated by TCRdb to between 2018 and 2021). In the study overall: The SMART-Seq v4 Ultra Low Input RNA kit was used to prepare libraries from fractions with low cell numbers. Two healthy male donors, one aged 18 to 30 and one aged 30 to 40 years, were included in the cohort. Blood samples were taken at several timepoints before and after primary and secondary immunization, and bulk PBMC replicates and cell subsets were isolated. To follow T-cell clones before and after primary and booster YFV17D yellow fever vaccination, bulk TCR alpha and beta repertoires were sequenced over time.

Interpreted using the paper, the treatment or condition label stands for: live attenuated yellow fever vaccine strain. At each blood-draw timepoint, two biological replicates of bulk PBMCs were collected. PBMCs were isolated from peripheral blood using a standard Ficoll-Paque protocol. TriZol was used to extract RNA from bulk PBMCs, from CD4 and CD8 fractions, and from dextramer-positive and dextramer-negative fractions. This clonotype was recorded a few times. The specificity of this receptor is unknown. No base qualities exist here, and no much larger clone lies one base off it. Synthesis of TCR cDNA relied on 5'RACE template switching, a step that introduced a universal primer site along with unique molecular identifiers. Priming of cDNA synthesis was performed from both the TCR alpha and TCR beta constant segments. Libraries were amplified in two PCR steps, with sample barcodes and sequencing adapters added in the second step. Libraries were sequenced on Illumina HiSeq 2500 (2x100 bp) or NovaSeq (2x150 bp). Per the source publication's procedure: Reads were demultiplexed and collapsed into UMI consensus sequences with MIGEC, and V(D)J alignment was performed with MiXCR. Vaccine-responding clonotypes were identified with edgeR using replicate PBMC samples, with FDR below 0.01 and a log2 fold change above 5 up to day 15 being required. Each bulk clonotype received a CD4 or CD8 identity based on whether the sequenced CD4 or CD8 repertoire contained that clonotype at higher abundance. TCRdb trimmed public reads at Q25 via fastp, called clones via MiXCR and kept in-frame beta chains. When rows share a CDR3 protein, they turn into one entry using the most common DNA and genes. The V and J calls reflect TCRdb's pipeline rather than the authors' work. Here the sample has hundreds of thousands of distinct CDR3 sequences; just over 20% occur a single time. Roughly 16% of the sample goes to the ten largest clones.

V is trimmed back by 6 bases and J by 2 bases, and the junction contains 4 bases that no gene match accounts for. The CDR3 measures 15 amino acids from cysteine to phenylalanine. CDR3 DNA is the only sequence kept; it has 45 bases, read in frame from the first base. CDR1 and CDR2 are drawn from the germline V gene: ENHRY, SYGVKD. Overall results and qualifications from the work: After the booster, most clones that had expanded after primary vaccination were detected again (around 96% of CD4 and 88% of CD8), suggesting broad maintenance of memory. Computational filtering was needed because FACS-sorted repertoires could contain abundant contaminating clonotypes from the bulk population. A small fraction of clonotypes appeared in both the CD4 and CD8 compartments, likely as a result of convergent recombination. Only a couple of donors were included in the study, so the extent to which the findings can be generalized is limited. The secondary T-cell response was found to be weaker but faster than the primary response, with a peak reached on day 5 rather than on day 15.

This specimen was PBMCs, taken approximately 22 days after the first yellow fever vaccination. The chain is encoded by TRBV10-3 joined to TRBJ2-3; TRBD2 matches 11 bases in the middle. This clonotype originated in a young man who received the YFV17D yellow fever vaccine. The CDR3 is CAIRGGLAVTDTQYF. The DNA sequence follows: TGTGCCATCAGGGGGGGACTAGCGGTCACAGATACGCAGTATTTT.